A selection of T cell receptor beta chains follows, all from one sample in a study of graft-versus-host responses after intestinal transplantation. What these receptors recognize is not known. The data were produced by immunoSEQ multiplex PCR, yet TCRdb's version contains in-frame clones alone and is incomplete. The data show about 100,000 clones, roughly 87% seen once. This specimen consisted of unstimulated CD4+ T cells sorted from spleen or lymph node cells, obtained before transplant. The receptors were gathered from a human donor who was the organ donor for an intestinal transplant. Each CDR3 is given with its conserved first and last residue. A D gene is named only where the DNA matches it firmly. Size is stated for part of the rows, as once, few or many counts, or as a class when the clone is expanded.

CDR3 DNA	CDR3 protein	D gene	V gene	clone size	J gene
TGTGCCAGCAGCTTAGGAAGGACAGGGTTGTCCACAGATACGCAGTATTTT	CASSLGRTGLSTDTQYF	TRBD1	TRBV7-9	NA	TRBJ2-3
TGTGCCAGCAGCTTAGTACAGTCTAACTATGGCTACACCTTC	CASSLVQSNYGYTF	NA	TRBV11-1	few	TRBJ1-2
TGTGCCAGCAGCGTAGGACCAGGGGGCGACTCCTACGAGCAGTACTTC	CASSVGPGGDSYEQYF	TRBD1	TRBV9	NA	TRBJ2-7
TGTGCCAGCAGTAGTAGCTCCTACGAGCAGTACTTC	CASSSSSYEQYF	NA	TRBV5-4	few	TRBJ2-7
TGCGCCAGCAGCTTCTCGGGTGAGTGGACTGAAGCTTTCTTT	CASSFSGEWTEAFF	NA	TRBV5-1	NA	TRBJ1-1
TGTGCCAGCAGGATCGACAAGACTGTGCAGTTCTTC	CASRIDKTVQFF	NA	TRBV2	NA	TRBJ2-1
TGTGCCAGTAGTATCTTGGCGTCAAACTATGGCTACACCTTC	CASSILASNYGYTF	NA	TRBV19	NA	TRBJ1-2
TGTGCCAGCGGCCCCACAGGGACGACCTTC	CASGPTGTTF	NA	TRBV5-8	few	TRBJ1-2
TGTGCCAGCAGTGTTCAGTACTATGGCTACACCTTC	CASSVQYYGYTF	NA	TRBV28	NA	TRBJ1-2
TGTGCCAGTAGTATCCGGCGGGGGGCGGGAAATGAGCAGTTCTTC	CASSIRRGAGNEQFF	TRBD2	TRBV19	NA	TRBJ2-1
TGTGCCAGCACTGAACAGGCTAATTCACCCCTCCACTTT	CASTEQANSPLHF	NA	TRBV6-1	few	TRBJ1-6
TGTGCCAGCAGTGAAGCGGGTACAGGGGTTGCCGGGGAGCTGTTTTTT	CASSEAGTGVAGELFF	TRBD1	TRBV2	NA	TRBJ2-2
TGTGCCAGCAGCTTAGCGGACCCCCCAGATACGCAGTATTTT	CASSLADPPDTQYF	NA	TRBV7-3	NA	TRBJ2-3
TGTGCCAGCAGTGAAAGGGCAGGGGGGCTTAAACTGTTTTTT	CASSERAGGLKLFF	TRBD1	TRBV25-1	NA	TRBJ1-4
TGTGCCAGTAGTTGGCGGGGGGAGTACCAAGAGACCCAGTACTTC	CASSWRGEYQETQYF	TRBD2	TRBV19	NA	TRBJ2-5
TGCGCCAGCAGCCAATTTCCCCAACAGGGGGCAGGTTCTGGGGCCAACGTCCTGACTTTC	CASSQFPQQGAGSGANVLTF	TRBD1	TRBV4-1	once	TRBJ2-6
TGTGCCTGGAGTGTAGGGGGACAGGGCACTGAAGCTTTCTTT	CAWSVGGQGTEAFF	TRBD1	TRBV30	NA	TRBJ1-1
TGTGCCAGCAGCTCGGGACAGCTTAGCTCCTACAATGAGCAGTTCTTC	CASSSGQLSSYNEQFF	TRBD1	TRBV5-6	NA	TRBJ2-1
TGTGCCAGCAGTTTACCGCAGCGGAGAGATACGCAGTATTTT	CASSLPQRRDTQYF	NA	TRBV27	NA	TRBJ2-3
TGCGCCAGCAGTCCGTTTGCGGGGTTGGAAACTGAAGCTTTCTTT	CASSPFAGLETEAFF	NA	TRBV5-1	NA	TRBJ1-1
TGTGCCAGCAGCTTCGGGGGGGGCATATACAATGAGCAGTTCTTC	CASSFGGGIYNEQFF	TRBD2	TRBV11-2	NA	TRBJ2-1
TGTGCCAGTAGTAGAGACCGGGACAGTGAAGCTTTCTTT	CASSRDRDSEAFF	TRBD1	TRBV19	NA	TRBJ1-1
TGTGCCAGCAGTTTACCCGGGAGAGGCGAGCAGTACTTC	CASSLPGRGEQYF	NA	TRBV28	NA	TRBJ2-7